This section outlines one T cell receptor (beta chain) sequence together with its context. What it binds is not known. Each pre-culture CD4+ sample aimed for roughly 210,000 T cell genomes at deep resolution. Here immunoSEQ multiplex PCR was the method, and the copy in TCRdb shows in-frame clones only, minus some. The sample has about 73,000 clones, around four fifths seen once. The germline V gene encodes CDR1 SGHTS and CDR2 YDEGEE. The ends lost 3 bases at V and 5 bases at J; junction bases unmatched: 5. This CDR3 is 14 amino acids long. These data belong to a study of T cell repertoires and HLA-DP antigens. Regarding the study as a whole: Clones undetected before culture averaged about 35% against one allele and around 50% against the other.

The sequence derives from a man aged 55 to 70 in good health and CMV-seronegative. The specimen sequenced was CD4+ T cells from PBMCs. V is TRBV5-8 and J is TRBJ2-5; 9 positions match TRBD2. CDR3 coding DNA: TGTGCCAGCAGCTCGGGACTAGCTCAGGAGACCCAGTACTTC. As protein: CASSSGLAQETQYF.